These 16 T cell receptor beta chains came from one sample sequenced in a study of shared clonotypes between healthy human individuals. Repertoires were generated with immunoSEQ multiplex PCR, while TCRdb's copy carries only in-frame clones and drops some. The sample consists of roughly 2.1 million clones, approximately 94% of them appearing once. Naive-designated CD8 cells lacked CD45RO, were positively enriched for CCR7, and omitted terminally differentiated effector memory CD45RA+ cells. The material sequenced was naive CD8+ T cells from PBMCs. The receptors here all came from a man younger than 30 in good health. Some clones in this sample may be carry-over from other donors' samples.

The V call is TRBV27, the J call TRBJ2-7; D perhaps matches TRBD1 (5 bases). Trimming cost V 6 bases and J 6 bases, with 18 bases left between them. The CDR3 is 14 residues long. The V gene's germline CDR1 is MNHEY and CDR2 SMNVEV (reference sequence). CDR3 nucleotides: TGTGCCAGCAGACTCAGGGCCCTGTTCGGCGAGCAGTACTTC. Translating gives CASRLRALFGEQYF.

The chain has TRBV5-5 and TRBJ2-5; 8 bases match TRBD2. This CDR3 has 14 residues. Germline trimming cut 5 bases from V and 7 bases from J; bases unmatched to any gene: 10. From germline, CDR1 is SGHKS and CDR2 YYEKEE (reference sequence). The DNA of the CDR3 is TGTGCCAGCAGTGCGGGAGGCAGTCATGGGACCCAGTACTTC. It specifies CASSAGGSHGTQYF.

The chain is built from TRBV14 and TRBJ2-1; 7 bases align to TRBD2. This CDR3 is 15 amino acids long. The V gene's germline CDR1 is SGHDN and CDR2 FVKESK. After removal of 5 bases from V and 7 bases from J, the junction contained 11 bases not matched to a gene. The CDR3 spells CASSKLATPQNEQFF. The CDR3, as DNA: TGTGCCAGCAGCAAACTAGCGACACCCCAGAATGAGCAGTTCTTC.

V gene TRBV30 combines with J gene TRBJ1-2; D gene uncertain. Germline V gene data show CDR1 as GTSNPN and CDR2 as SVGIG (reference sequence). This CDR3 has 10 amino acids. V lost 2 bases and J 7 bases, leaving 5 bases between the germline ends. Here the CDR3 reads CAWSPTGYTF. In DNA form, the CDR3 reads TGTGCCTGGAGTCCCACTGGCTACACCTTC.

The CDR3 spells CASSTDASGRSGEQYF. The CDR3 DNA is TGTGCCAGCAGCACCGACGCTAGCGGGAGGTCTGGCGAGCAGTACTTC. The chain couples TRBV9 to TRBJ2-7, with 11 bases identical to TRBD2. The germline gives CDR1 SGDLS, CDR2 YYNGEE. V trimming: 4 bases; J trimming: 6 bases; junction bases outside the gene matches: 12. The CDR3 is 16 amino acids.

The chain has TRBV19 and TRBJ2-3, with D possibly TRBD2 on 6 matching bases. This CDR3 is built from 15 residues. The germline V and J ends were trimmed by 9 bases and 4 bases, with 20 bases remaining between them. The germline V gene encodes CDR1 LNHDA and CDR2 SQIVND (reference sequence). CDR3 sequence reads: CASLPRGLPPDTQYF. CDR3 nucleotide sequence: TGTGCCAGCCTGCCCCGGGGACTGCCCCCAGATACGCAGTATTTT. The full variable domain, with the rest looked up from reference TRBV19 and TRBJ2-3, is DGGITQSPKYLFRKEGQNVTLSCEQNLNHDAMYWYRQDPGQGLRLIYYSQIVNDFQKGDIAEGYSVSREKKESFPLTVTSAQKNPTAFYLCASLPRGLPPDTQYFGPGTRLTVL.

The chain has TRBV11-2 and TRBJ1-2, with TRBD1 identical over 7 bases. The CDR3 extends over 15 amino acids. Germline V gives CDR1 SGHAT, CDR2 FQNNGV. V lost 5 bases, J lost 8 bases, and 14 bases stayed unmatched. The chain's CDR3 is CASSPSLRGGEGYTF. The CDR3 DNA is TGTGCCAGCAGCCCATCTTTGCGAGGGGGCGAGGGCTACACCTTC.

This rearrangement joins TRBV2 to TRBJ2-7; possible D gene TRBD1, 6 bases. Trimming took off 6 bases at V and 5 bases at J, with 20 bases between the two ends. CDR1 and CDR2 from the germline V gene are SNHLY and FYNNEI. The CDR3 has 15 residues. The CDR3 spells CASSKNRAPGHEQYF. The DNA for the CDR3 is TGTGCCAGCAGCAAGAACAGGGCCCCGGGGCACGAGCAGTACTTC. Full variable domain (outside the CDR3, taken from reference TRBV2 and TRBJ2-7): EPEVTQTPSHQVTQMGQEVILRCVPISNHLYFYWYRQILGQKVEFLVSFYNNEISEKSEIFDDQFSVERPDGSNFTLKIRSTKLEDSAMYFCASSKNRAPGHEQYFGPGTRLTVT.

In this sample, this clone turned up many times. The same CDR3 can be traced to other DNA sequences in this sample. The CDR3 sequence: CASSLEPGSEQYF. CDR3 DNA sequence: TGTGCCAGCAGCTTGGAACCAGGCAGCGAGCAGTACTTC. The rearrangement links TRBV5-4 to TRBJ2-7; D is unclear. The CDR3 covers 13 residues. Looked up from germline, CDR1 is SGHNT and CDR2 is YYREEE (reference sequence). V lost 0 bases and J 6 bases, leaving 10 bases between the germline ends.

This clone was seen only once. This chain links TRBV6-5 with TRBJ1-5; D may be TRBD1 (5 bases). V lost 5 bases, J lost 0 bases, and 8 bases lay in between. The germline gives CDR1 MNHEY, CDR2 SVGAGI. The CDR3 sequence is 14 residues long. The CDR3 reads CASSDQGSNQPQHF. CDR3 sequence (DNA): TGTGCCAGCAGTGACCAGGGTAGCAATCAGCCCCAGCATTTT.

The chain uses TRBV25-1 and TRBJ1-2, with D uncertain. The CDR3 spans 14 residues. Germline CDR1 reads MGHDK; CDR2 reads SYGVNS. V shed 5 bases and J shed 8 bases, with 18 bases lying between them. The CDR3 spells CASSYGAHQQGYTF. CDR3 coding DNA: TGTGCCAGCAGTTACGGAGCCCATCAGCAAGGCTACACCTTC.

The gene calls are TRBV19 and TRBJ1-5; D unclear. The germline CDR1 and CDR2 sequences are LNHDA and SQIVND (reference sequence). V dropped 1 base and J dropped 0 bases, with 10 bases sitting between them. This CDR3 is built from 16 residues. CDR3 nucleotide sequence: TGTGCCAGTAGTATAGGCTGGGCCCATAGCAATCAGCCCCAGCATTTT. This gives the protein CASSIGWAHSNQPQHF. Full variable domain (missing parts from reference TRBV19 and TRBJ1-5): DGGITQSPKYLFRKEGQNVTLSCEQNLNHDAMYWYRQDPGQGLRLIYYSQIVNDFQKGDIAEGYSVSREKKESFPLTVTSAQKNPTAFYLCASSIGWAHSNQPQHFGDGTRLSIL.

This clone was counted a few times. This chain joins TRBV5-1 and TRBJ1-4; TRBD1 agrees at 8 bases. CDR1 is SGHRS and CDR2 is YFSETQ in the germline V gene. CDR3 size: 14 residues. Trimming took 2 bases from V and 8 from J; bases not matched to a gene: 5. DNA of the CDR3: TGCGCCAGCAGCTTACAGGGGGACCACGAAAAACTGTTTTTT. Its translation: CASSLQGDHEKLFF. The whole variable domain, filled in from reference TRBV5-1 and TRBJ1-4, reads KAGVTQTPRYLIKTRGQQVTLSCSPISGHRSVSWYQQTPGQGLQFLFEYFSETQRNKGNFPGRFSGRQFSNSRSEMNVSTLELGDSALYLCASSLQGDHEKLFFGSGTQLSVL.

The V and J genes are TRBV6-5 and TRBJ1-1; D is perhaps TRBD1 (6 bases). The CDR3 consists of 14 residues. CDR1 and CDR2 (germline): MNHEY, SVGAGI. Trimming took 1 base from V and 10 from J, leaving 16 bases between them. CDR3 region: CASSYWQGFVGAFF. The DNA of the CDR3 is TGTGCCAGCAGTTACTGGCAGGGGTTTGTTGGAGCTTTCTTT.

The chain has TRBV28 and TRBJ2-7, with D possibly being TRBD2 (5 bases). The CDR3 extends over 15 amino acids. In germline, CDR1 is MDHEN, CDR2 SYDVKM. V lost 2 bases, J lost 5 bases, and 16 bases lay in between. The CDR3 is CASSLGTGSLDEQYF. The CDR3 bases are TGTGCCAGCAGTTTAGGCACGGGGTCGCTGGACGAGCAGTACTTC.

The chain links TRBV30 to TRBJ2-5; D is possibly TRBD2 (6 bases). The CDR3 loop spans 13 amino acids. Trimming shortened V by 3 bases and J by 2 bases, and 10 bases separated the two germline ends. In germline, CDR1 is GTSNPN, CDR2 SVGIG (reference sequence). The chain's CDR3 is CAWRGDFQETQYF. The CDR3 DNA is TGTGCCTGGAGGGGGGACTTTCAAGAGACCCAGTACTTC.